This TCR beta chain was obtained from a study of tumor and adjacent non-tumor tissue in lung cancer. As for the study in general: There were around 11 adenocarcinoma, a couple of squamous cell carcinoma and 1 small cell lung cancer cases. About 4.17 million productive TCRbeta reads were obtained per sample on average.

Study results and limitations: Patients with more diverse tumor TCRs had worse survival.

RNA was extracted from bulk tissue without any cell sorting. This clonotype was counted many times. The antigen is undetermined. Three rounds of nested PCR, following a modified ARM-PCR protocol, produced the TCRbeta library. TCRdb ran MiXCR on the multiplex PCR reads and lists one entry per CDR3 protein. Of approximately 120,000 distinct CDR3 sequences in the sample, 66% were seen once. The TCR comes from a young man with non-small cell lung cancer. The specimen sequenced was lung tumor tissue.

The CDR3, as DNA: TGCAGTGCTAGAGGGGATCTGTGGGACGGACTAGCGGGAGGCTACGAGCAGTACTTC. It is translated as CSARGDLWDGLAGGYEQYF. The chain combines TRBV20-1 with TRBJ2-7, with 14 bases aligning to TRBD2. CDR3 size: 19 residues. J gave up 3 bases and V 1 base, and 14 bases lay outside the gene matches. Germline CDR1 reads DFQATT; CDR2 reads SNEGSKA (reference sequence).